One sample yielded the 13 T cell receptor beta chains listed below, sequenced in a study of CD8+ T cells in alopecia areata. A sort of pooled cutaneous lymph node cells used CD4, CD8alpha, NKG2D, NKG2ACE and other stains. RNA, once extracted, was reverse transcribed into cDNA for use as the sequencing template. The data were produced by immunoSEQ multiplex PCR, yet TCRdb's version contains in-frame clones alone and is incomplete. The record shows 250,000 or so clones for this sample, with no singletons present. What was sequenced was CD4+ T cells sorted from a lymph node. The origin of the receptors is a C3H/HeJ mouse with alopecia areata. Mouse strain MHC haplotype: H2-k.

About this clone itself: The genes are named according to mouse. The read comes to an end 3 residues before the CDR3 does, leaving the germline J gene to fill in the end. This sequence joins TRBV19 and TRBJ1-6; D is perhaps TRBD1 (6 bases). TRBJ1-6 is sorted into the ORF group, with uncertain function. Germline V gene lookup returns CDR1 FNHDT and CDR2 SITEND (reference sequence). V lost 6 bases and J 5 bases, leaving 12 bases between the germline ends. CDR3 length equals 14 residues. The CDR3 DNA, read in part, is TGTGCCAGCACCCGGGACAAAAATAATTCGCCC. Its translation is CASTRDKNNSP. The entire CDR3 protein is CASTRDKNNSPLYF.

On this clone itself: Germline and genes: mouse. The CDR3 is cut off 4 residues early in the read; its end comes from the germline J gene. This chain connects TRBV13-3 to TRBJ2-3, with TRBD2 as a possible D gene (5 bases). This CDR3 contains 16 residues. Trimming shortened V by 0 bases and J by 0 bases, and 11 bases separated the two germline ends. Per the germline V gene, CDR1 is NNHDY and CDR2 is SYVADS. CDR3 sequence: CASSDAPGSSAETLYF. The sequenced CDR3 bases are TGTGCCAGCAGTGATGCACCTGGGTCTAGTGCAGAA.

Points on this clone: A read error is possible here, since a much larger clone lies one base away. Mouse germline and gene names are used. At the DNA level, this CDR3 is encoded by other sequences in the same sample as well. This CDR3 is CASSDEGNSDYTF. The DNA read from the CDR3 is TGTGCCAGCAGTGATGAGGGAAACTCC. The J gene is TRBJ1-2, the V gene TRBV13-3; no clear D gene. With the read ending 4 residues before the CDR3 end, the germline J gene is used to fill in that end. Per the germline V gene, CDR1 is NNHDY and CDR2 is SYVADS. V gave up 0 bases and J gave up 1 base, with 4 bases separating them. CDR3 length: 13 residues.

The sample holds a few counts of this clone. Gene names denote mouse genes. With the read ending 4 residues before the CDR3 end, the germline J gene is used to fill in that end. The same CDR3 is also encoded by other DNA sequences in this sample. The chain combines TRBV1 with TRBJ2-7; 8 bases agree with TRBD2. The CDR3 loop spans 13 amino acids. Germline V CDR1 and CDR2: NSQYPW, LRSPGD (reference sequence). CDR3 protein: CTCSAPGGYEQYF. The sequenced CDR3 bases are TGCACCTGCAGTGCACCTGGGGGGTAT.

Remarks on this clone: Genes here carry mouse names. The read falls 4 residues short of the CDR3 end, and the missing part is taken from the germline J gene. Other DNA sequences of this sample code for an identical CDR3. The chain has TRBV19 and TRBJ2-5; 9 nucleotides line up with TRBD2. The CDR3 is 14 amino acids. Trimming removed 4 bases from V and 3 bases from J; junction bases left unmatched: 3. Per germline, CDR1 FNHDT and CDR2 SITEND (reference sequence). The CDR3 spells CASSLWGGQDTQYF. CDR3 DNA, as far as it was read: TGTGCCAGCAGTCTCTGGGGGGGACAAGAC. Filled out from reference TRBV19 and TRBJ2-5, the complete variable domain reads GGIITQTPKFLIGQEGQKLTLKCQQNFNHDTMYWYRQDSGKGLRLIYYSITENDLQKGDLSEGYDASREKKSSFSLTVTSAQKNEMAVFLCASSLWGGQDTQYFGPGTRLLVL.

With respect to this clone: A much larger clone differs by one base, so this may be a read error. Germline and genes here are mouse. The CDR3 end lies 4 residues beyond the end of the read and is filled in from the germline J gene. The rearrangement uses TRBV13-1 and TRBJ2-5; 8 nucleotides line up with TRBD2. Germline V gene lookup returns CDR1 NSHNY and CDR2 SYGAGN. V dropped 4 bases and J dropped 3; count of bases not matched to a gene: 1. The CDR3 extends over 13 amino acids. The CDR3 bases that were read are TGTGCCAGCAGTAACTGGGGGCAAGAC. It translates to CASSNWGQD. The entire CDR3 protein is CASSNWGQDTQYF.

This clone occurred a few times. All gene names here are mouse names. The read finishes 4 residues shy of the CDR3 end, and the germline J gene is used to complete it. This specimen includes other DNA sequences encoding the same CDR3. The chain links TRBV5 to TRBJ2-4, with 8 bases lining up with TRBD2. This CDR3 contains 15 residues. Germline V lookup: CDR1 LGHNA, CDR2 YNLKQL (reference sequence). Trimming took 0 bases from V and 3 from J; bases not matched to a gene: 2. CDR3 amino acids: CASSQDHWGQNTLYF. Incomplete CDR3 DNA: TGTGCCAGCAGCCAAGACCACTGGGGGCAAAAC.

Of note for this clone: The listed genes are named as in mouse. The read terminates 4 residues before the CDR3 end, so the remaining end is supplied by the germline J gene. Other DNA sequences in the sample encode the same CDR3. V gene TRBV1 combines with J gene TRBJ2-3; 10 positions match TRBD1. The CDR3 covers 15 residues. V was pared by 4 bases and J by 1 base, with 2 bases of the junction left unmatched. Germline-derived CDR1 and CDR2 are NSQYPW and LRSPGD (reference sequence). CDR3 residues: CTCSGQGAGAETLYF. CDR3 bases read: TGCACCTGCAGTGGACAGGGGGCTGGTGCAGAA.

This clone turned up a few times. These gene names are mouse names. The read terminates 4 residues ahead of where the CDR3 ends, so the germline J gene completes it. Other DNA sequences in this sample translate to the same CDR3. The chain couples TRBV5 to TRBJ2-2; 11 nucleotides match TRBD1. With V trimmed by 4 bases and J by 1 base, 2 bases remained unmatched. CDR1 and CDR2 from the germline V gene are LGHNA and YNLKQL (reference sequence). This CDR3 is 16 amino acids long. CDR3 loop: CASSPGTGGNTGQLYF. The sequenced CDR3 bases are TGTGCCAGCAGCCCAGGGACAGGGGGAAACACCGGG.

Remarks on this clone: Gene and germline names: mouse. The CDR3 here is CASSRRQDSYEQYF. The part of the CDR3 DNA that was read is TGTGCTAGCAGTAGGAGGCAGGACTCCTAT. J is TRBJ2-7 and V is TRBV17, with D hard to call. The read gets to within 4 residues of the CDR3 end, and the germline J gene fills in the rest. Germline CDR1 reads MNHDT; CDR2 reads YYDKIL. V was shortened by 3 bases and J by 0 bases, with 9 bases between the two germline ends. This CDR3 comprises 14 residues.

Concerning this clone itself: Genes and germline are mouse. The read falls 4 residues short of the CDR3 end, and the missing part is taken from the germline J gene. The gene calls are TRBV1 and TRBJ1-1, with a possible D match to TRBD1 (6 bases). Germline V gives CDR1 NSQYPW, CDR2 LRSPGD (reference sequence). Deletions cut 3 bases from V and 0 bases from J, with 11 bases between. CDR3 length equals 15 residues. CDR3: CTCSARDNANTEVFF. CDR3 bases read: TGCACCTGCAGTGCCCGGGACAATGCAAACACA.

This clone showed up just a few times. The listed genes are named as in mouse. CDR3 loop: CASSDNWGTETLYF. CDR3 bases read: TGTGCCAGCAGTGATAACTGGGGCACAGAA. This chain joins TRBV13-3 and TRBJ2-3; 7 nucleotides align to TRBD2. The read falls 4 residues short of the CDR3 end, and the missing part is taken from the germline J gene. The CDR3 is 14 amino acids. CDR1 is NNHDY and CDR2 is SYVADS in the germline V gene. With V trimmed by 1 base and J by 4 bases, 3 bases remained unmatched.

A few counts support this clone. Germline and genes here are mouse. The CDR3 goes on 4 residues after the read ends, and that part is filled in from the germline J gene. This chain joins TRBV13-1 and TRBJ2-5, with 12 bases that match TRBD2. This CDR3 comprises 16 residues. CDR1 NSHNY and CDR2 SYGAGN come from the germline V gene. The covered CDR3 bases are TGTGCCAGCAAGCCGGGACTGGGGGGTAGAGGGGAC. It yields the protein CASKPGLGGRGD. The complete CDR3 protein is CASKPGLGGRGDTQYF.